This T cell receptor beta chain was recorded in a study of CD8 T cells in ankylosing spondylitis. Notes on the study in general: Seemingly distinctive of ankylosing spondylitis blood was a TCR beta motif formed by eight highly homologous variants. Disease-linked clones were found to be CD8+ and relatively rare in peripheral blood. In ankylosing spondylitis patients, matched synovial fluid reportedly showed significant enrichment of disease-linked clones. Earlier reports found some motif variants in synovial fluid and blood in reactive arthritis.

Trimming pared 5 bases from V and 8 bases from J, leaving 15 bases between. There are 14 residues in the CDR3. A word on this clonotype: The antigen remains unidentified.

One entry per CDR3 protein results from TCRdb running MiXCR on the 5' RACE reads. Counted here are a few hundred thousand distinct CDR3 sequences, 15% to 20% occurring once; the ten biggest clones make up 7.5% to 9%. This chain uses TRBV12-3 or TRBV12-4 with TRBJ1-4; a possible D gene is TRBD1 (5 bases). This sequence originates from a male donor with ankylosing spondylitis or in good health (not recorded which). The sequenced material came from blood, either unsorted or a sorted T cell fraction (not recorded which). DNA for the CDR3: TGTGCCAGCAGTATCCGGGACGGTCAAGAAAAACTGTTTTTT. Protein product: CASSIRDGQEKLFF.